This T cell receptor (beta chain) stems from a study of blood T cell repertoires in COVID-19 (dated by TCRdb to the early 2020s). Background on the whole study: Collaborator samples came from the United States, Italy and Spain and covered acute and convalescent phases of COVID-19. The prospective study material was composed of cDNA or gDNA derived from T cells, B-cell-depleted T cells, or PBMCs. Deeply sampled blood TCRbeta repertoires from subjects exposed to, actively infected with, or recovered from COVID-19 were included in the dataset. A freely available public database, intended as a resource for researchers studying the immune response to SARS-CoV-2, is where the repertoires were released. The samples were drawn from two sources: the first 160 participants of the ongoing ImmuneRACE study, and 1,254 subjects contributed by 6 global collaborators. Nearly every sample came with metadata listing a de-identified subject ID, COVID-19 status, age in years and sex. Where available, HLA class I and class II types were taken from metadata supplied by the sample provider and were not determined by assay-based typing. Here is what the overall study found, with its caveats: The quantity of clinical and demographic metadata differed by source and by participant and was supplied without curation.

Another Seattle source contributed samples from volunteer blood donors who had recovered from COVID-19. The collaborating institutions used their own protocols to collect whole blood in K2EDTA tubes. For TCRbeta analysis, collaborators shipped samples as frozen whole blood, isolated PBMCs, or DNA extracted from either of those sample types. On this clone: What this receptor recognizes is not known. There are no base qualities to consult, and no much larger clone falls within one base.

In the germline V gene, CDR1 corresponds to SGHTA and CDR2 to FQGNSA. Trimming leaves V shorter by 5 bases and J shorter by 5 bases, with the junction holding 12 bases beyond the gene matches. The CDR3 starts with the cysteine, ends with the phenylalanine, and has 17 residues. The entry retains the CDR3 DNA only, 51 bases that are in frame from base 1. TCRbeta CDR3 regions were amplified from genomic DNA using the immunoSEQ Assay, a bias-controlled multiplex PCR. Per the original workflow: The number of nucleated cells in each sample was estimated by amplification of reference gene primers within the assay. To quantify the absolute abundance of each unique TCRbeta CDR3 rearrangement, sequence reads were collapsed and filtered. Productive Simpson clonality was computed per sample as the square root of Simpson's diversity index over productive rearrangements. In TCRdb, the immuneACCESS table is reduced to in-frame sequences with V and J assigned. These tables do not hold every clone; where another copy was compared, an unresolved V gene accounts for under half, and the others remain unexplained. V and J calls and clone size are those listed in that table; D and trimming were worked out from the DNA. The sample table lists roughly 150,000 clones, about 83% of them with a count of one. The ten largest clones take up over 10% of the sample.

The chain couples TRBV7-2 to TRBJ2-5; 12 bases in between match TRBD1. The source of this sequence is a man in his 70s who had recovered from COVID-19. Material: peripheral blood. The nucleotide sequence is given as TGTGCCAGCAGCCACGATTCGGGACAGGGGGCGGGGGAGACCCAGTACTTC. This gives the protein CASSHDSGQGAGETQYF.